Shown below are 22 T cell receptor beta chains from a single sample sequenced in a study of blood T cell repertoires in COVID-19. Produced via immunoSEQ multiplex PCR; TCRdb's table is partial and in-frame only. The sample has some 150,000 clones; approximately 88% are singletons. The source material was peripheral blood. These receptors originate from a woman aged 60 to 75 who had recovered from COVID-19.

This chain links TRBV28 with TRBJ2-1; 9 bases match TRBD2. From germline, CDR1 is MDHEN and CDR2 SYDVKM. This CDR3 has 14 amino acids. The junction had 7 bases not matched to a gene; V was cut back by 8 bases and J by 5 bases. CDR3 coding DNA: TGTGCCAGCGTTCAGAGCGGGGGGAACAATGAGCAGTTCTTC. Translated: CASVQSGGNNEQFF. Combining the CDR3 with reference TRBV28 and TRBJ2-1 gives the whole variable domain DVKVTQSSRYLVKRTGEKVFLECVQDMDHENMFWYRQDPGLGLRLIYFSYDVKMKEKGDIPEGYSVSREKKERFSLILESASTNQTSMYLCASVQSGGNNEQFFGPGTRLTVL.

The V call is TRBV4-1, the J call TRBJ1-1; weak D call: TRBD1 (5 bases). V was cut by 3 bases and J by 1 base, with 18 bases left in between. This CDR3 has 17 amino acids. Germline CDR1 MGHRA, CDR2 YSYEKL. DNA for the CDR3: TGCGCCAGCAGCCAGAAAACCCCAACTACAGGGAACACTGAAGCTTTCTTT. Residues: CASSQKTPTTGNTEAFF.

V and J are TRBV6-4 and TRBJ2-3, with TRBD2 identical over 9 bases. The CDR3 length is 17 residues. Germline lookup yields CDR1 MRHNA and CDR2 SNTAGT. Unmatched junction bases numbered 10, after V lost 6 bases and J lost 0 bases. CDR3 residues: CASSPRASGISTDTQYF. The CDR3 DNA reads as TGTGCCAGCAGCCCCAGGGCTAGCGGGATTAGCACAGATACGCAGTATTTT.

V and J are TRBV10-1 and TRBJ1-1; no definite D call. This CDR3 contains 13 residues. From germline, CDR1 is WNHNN and CDR2 SYGVQD (reference sequence). The V and J ends lost 4 bases and 1 base respectively, with 7 bases between them. CDR3 in DNA: TGCGCCAGCAGTGCGAGTCAGAACACTGAAGCTTTCTTT. The encoded protein is CASSASQNTEAFF.

This chain uses TRBV24-1 with TRBJ2-7; D perhaps matches TRBD2 (6 bases). The germline V gene encodes CDR1 KGHDR and CDR2 SFDVKD. The V end was cut by 4 bases, the J end by 3 bases, with 12 bases between. The CDR3 totals 14 residues. In DNA, the CDR3 is TGTGCCACCAGTGAGGCAGGAGGGAACTACGAGCAGTACTTC. This sequence encodes CATSEAGGNYEQYF.

The chain has TRBV2 and TRBJ1-2; D gene unclear. CDR1 is SNHLY, CDR2 FYNNEI, per germline. The CDR3 consists of 12 residues. Trimming cost V 8 bases and J 5 bases, with 12 bases left between them. CDR3 loop: CASRGEWYGYTF. The CDR3 coding sequence is TGTGCCAGCCGGGGAGAGTGGTATGGCTACACCTTC.

The rearrangement links TRBV27 to TRBJ1-1; the D gene is possibly TRBD1 (6 bases). Germline CDR1 MNHEY, CDR2 SMNVEV (reference sequence). The CDR3 sequence is 15 residues long. Trimming cost V 8 bases and J 2 bases, with 18 bases left between them. For the CDR3, the DNA is TGTGCCAGCGCTGTTACGGACAGACCCAACACTGAAGCTTTCTTT. This codes for CASAVTDRPNTEAFF.

This clone occurred once. This sequence joins TRBV5-1 and TRBJ2-2; 12 positions agree with TRBD1. The germline gives CDR1 SGHRS, CDR2 YFSETQ. V trimming: 4 bases; J trimming: 4 bases; junction bases outside the gene matches: 5. The CDR3 is made up of 16 amino acids. CDR3 region: CASSAGQGAVTGELFF. The CDR3, as DNA: TGCGCCAGCAGCGCGGGACAGGGGGCCGTCACCGGGGAGCTGTTTTTT.

This clone was recorded once. The chain uses TRBV27 and TRBJ2-5, with a possible D match to TRBD1 (6 bases). V was clipped by 7 bases and J by 4 bases, with 13 bases between them. The CDR3 is made up of 13 amino acids. Germline V gives CDR1 MNHEY, CDR2 SMNVEV (reference sequence). For the CDR3, the DNA is TGTGCCAGCAAGAGCAGGGGTCTAGAGACCCAGTACTTC. This codes for CASKSRGLETQYF.

The J gene is TRBJ1-1, the V gene TRBV3-1 (or the pseudogene TRBV3-2); the match to TRBD1 covers 9 bases. CDR1 and CDR2 (germline): LGHDT, YNNKEL (reference sequence). This CDR3 region has 15 residues. J was trimmed by 6 bases and V by 4 bases; bases with no gene match: 9. The CDR3 DNA reads as TGTGCCAGCAGCCGCCGGGACAGGGTATACGCTGAAGCTTTCTTT. Amino acid sequence: CASSRRDRVYAEAFF.

J is TRBJ1-5 and V is TRBV28; D is unclear. This CDR3 is built from 17 residues. The V gene's germline CDR1 is MDHEN and CDR2 SYDVKM. Trimming stripped 7 bases from V and 2 bases from J, with 21 bases between. The CDR3 region has the DNA TGTGCCAGCACTCCGACGGCTGGCAGGCCCGGCAATCAGCCCCAGCATTTT. Translation: CASTPTAGRPGNQPQHF.

The rearrangement links TRBV11-3 to TRBJ2-5, with TRBD2 as a possible D gene (6 bases). Germline loops: CDR1 SGHNT, CDR2 YENEEA. This CDR3 spans 15 amino acids. V dropped 1 base and J dropped 5 bases, with 14 bases sitting between them. CDR3 loop: CASSLVAGLGETQYF. CDR3 bases: TGTGCCAGCAGCTTAGTCGCGGGGCTGGGGGAGACCCAGTACTTC.

This chain connects TRBV7-2 to TRBJ2-7; a possible D gene is TRBD1 (5 bases). The CDR3 is 18 amino acids. CDR1 SGHTA and CDR2 FQGNSA come from the germline V gene. V shed 2 bases and J shed 6 bases, with 26 bases lying between them. CDR3 DNA sequence: TGTGCCAGCAGCTTATGGGGAACGGCACAGGCCCTCTCCAGCGAGCAGTACTTC. Amino acids: CASSLWGTAQALSSEQYF.

DNA of the CDR3: TGTGCCAGCAGTGAAGCGCCCGGGGCTAACTATGGCTACACCTTC. Residues: CASSEAPGANYGYTF. V usage is TRBV6-1 and J usage is TRBJ1-2; D not certain. V was cut by 0 bases and J by 0 bases, with 8 bases left in between. CDR3 length: 15 residues. Germline-derived CDR1 and CDR2 are MNHNS and SASEGT.

The V and J genes are TRBV19 and TRBJ2-5; D perhaps matches TRBD2 (6 bases). From germline, CDR1 is LNHDA and CDR2 SQIVND (reference sequence). This CDR3 is built from 13 residues. The V and J ends lost 4 bases and 5 bases respectively, with 11 bases between them. The CDR3, as DNA: TGTGCCAGTAGTAGGCAGGAGGGGGAGACCCAGTACTTC. Its protein is CASSRQEGETQYF. Filled out from reference TRBV19 and TRBJ2-5, the complete variable domain reads DGGITQSPKYLFRKEGQNVTLSCEQNLNHDAMYWYRQDPGQGLRLIYYSQIVNDFQKGDIAEGYSVSREKKESFPLTVTSAQKNPTAFYLCASSRQEGETQYFGPGTRLLVL.

The CDR3 here is CASSPSLTNEKLFF. DNA of the CDR3: TGTGCCAGCTCACCATCACTAACTAATGAAAAACTGTTTTTT. V usage is TRBV18 and J usage is TRBJ1-4; no reliable D call. Deletions cut 2 bases from V and 1 base from J, with 5 bases between. The CDR3 covers 14 residues. Germline CDR1 and CDR2: KGHSH and LQKENI.

A word on this clone: The junction does not match germline at one end; this may be a read error. The chain has TRBV29-1 and TRBJ1-2; D gene unclear. CDR1 is SQVTM and CDR2 is ANQGSEA in the germline V gene. There are 11 residues in the CDR3. The CDR3 DNA reads TGCAGCGTTGAGAGAGTGAGCTACGTGGCCTTC. Its translation is CSVERVSYVAF.

The CDR3 is CASSARGQTYEQYF. The CDR3 nucleotides read TGTGCCAGCAGCGCCAGGGGGCAGACCTACGAGCAGTACTTC. This rearrangement joins TRBV7-9 to TRBJ2-7, with 8 bases identical to TRBD1. This CDR3 has 14 amino acids. The germline CDR1 and CDR2 sequences are SEHNR and FQNEAQ (reference sequence). J gave up 2 bases and V 5 bases, and 5 bases lay outside the gene matches.

This chain connects TRBV5-4 to TRBJ2-6, with D unresolved. Deletions cut 9 bases from V and 1 base from J, with 5 bases between. Germline CDR1 and CDR2: SGHNT and YYREEE (reference sequence). The length of the CDR3 is 12 residues. In nucleotides, the CDR3 is TGTGCCACCCAATCTGGGGCCAACGTCCTGACTTTC. Translating it yields CATQSGANVLTF.

In this sample, this clone turned up once. This chain connects TRBV5-8 to TRBJ2-6; D perhaps matches TRBD2 (5 bases). Germline V lookup: CDR1 SGHTS, CDR2 YDEGEE. CDR3 size: 16 residues. Trimming shortened V by 4 bases and J by 2 bases, and 13 bases separated the two germline ends. CDR3 region: CASSRDAGAGANVLTF. CDR3 nucleotides: TGTGCCAGCAGCCGCGATGCGGGTGCTGGGGCCAACGTCCTGACTTTC. The variable domain in full, completed from reference TRBV5-8 and TRBJ2-6, reads EAGVTQSPTHLIKTRGQQATLRCSPISGHTSVYWYQQALGLGLQFLLWYDEGEERNRGNFPPRFSGRQFPNYSSELNVNALELEDSALYLCASSRDAGAGANVLTFGAGSRLTVL.

J is TRBJ1-3 and V is TRBV7-8, with D uncertain. Germline-derived CDR1 and CDR2 are SGHVS and FQNEAQ. Trimming cost V 1 base and J 1 base, with 8 bases left between them. The CDR3 spans 15 residues. CDR3 DNA sequence: TGTGCCAGCAGCTTAGATCGCGGGTCTGGAAACACCATATATTTT. Translated: CASSLDRGSGNTIYF.

The chain carries TRBV5-1 and TRBJ2-1, with 7 bases aligning to TRBD2. The germline gives CDR1 SGHRS, CDR2 YFSETQ. The V segment lost 2 bases and the J segment 9 bases; nucleotides outside the gene matches: 14. CDR3 length: 16 amino acids. CDR3 sequence (DNA): TGCGCCAGCAGCTTCTTTCTCCCCGGGACTAAGGGTGAGCAGTTCTTC. It translates to CASSFFLPGTKGEQFF.